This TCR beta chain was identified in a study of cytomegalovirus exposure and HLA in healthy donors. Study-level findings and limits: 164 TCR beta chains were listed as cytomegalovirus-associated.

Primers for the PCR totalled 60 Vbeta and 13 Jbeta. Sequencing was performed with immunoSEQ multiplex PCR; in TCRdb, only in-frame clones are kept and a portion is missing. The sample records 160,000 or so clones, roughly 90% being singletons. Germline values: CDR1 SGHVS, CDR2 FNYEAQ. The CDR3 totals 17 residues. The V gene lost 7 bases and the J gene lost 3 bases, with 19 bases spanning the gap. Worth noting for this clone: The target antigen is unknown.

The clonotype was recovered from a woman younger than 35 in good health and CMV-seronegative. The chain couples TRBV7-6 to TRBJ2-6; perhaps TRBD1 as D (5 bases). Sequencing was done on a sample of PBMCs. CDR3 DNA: TGTGCCAGCAACCCCCTTCAAGGGGCAAGTGGGGCCAACGTCCTGACTTTC. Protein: CASNPLQGASGANVLTF.